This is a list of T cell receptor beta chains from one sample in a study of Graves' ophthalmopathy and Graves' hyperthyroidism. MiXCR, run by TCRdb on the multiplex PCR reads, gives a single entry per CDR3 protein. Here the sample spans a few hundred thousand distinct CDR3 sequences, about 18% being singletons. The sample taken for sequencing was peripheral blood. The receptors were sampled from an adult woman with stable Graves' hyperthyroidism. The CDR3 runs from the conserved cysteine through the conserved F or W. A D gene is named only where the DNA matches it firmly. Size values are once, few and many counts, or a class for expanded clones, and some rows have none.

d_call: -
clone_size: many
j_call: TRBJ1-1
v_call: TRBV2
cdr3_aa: CASSERRPLGATEAFF
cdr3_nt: TGTGCCAGCAGTGAACGCCGACCCCTTGGCGCCACTGAAGCTTTCTTT

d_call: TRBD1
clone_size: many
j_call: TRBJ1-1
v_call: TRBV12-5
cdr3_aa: CASVLRGQSSRETEAFF
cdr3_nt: TGTGCTAGTGTCCTAAGGGGGCAGTCGAGCAGAGAGACTGAAGCTTTCTTT

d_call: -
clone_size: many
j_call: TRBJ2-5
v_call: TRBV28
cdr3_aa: CASSLPSSGGRETQYF
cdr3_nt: TGTGCCAGCAGTTTACCATCGTCGGGGGGCCGAGAGACCCAGTACTTC

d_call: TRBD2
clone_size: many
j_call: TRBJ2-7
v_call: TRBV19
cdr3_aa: CASKSGREYEQYF
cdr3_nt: TGTGCCAGTAAATCCGGGAGGGAATACGAGCAGTACTTC

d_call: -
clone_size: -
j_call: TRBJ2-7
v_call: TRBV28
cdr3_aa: CANSSRGPSYEQYF
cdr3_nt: TGTGCCAACAGTTCCAGGGGTCCCTCCTACGAGCAGTACTTC

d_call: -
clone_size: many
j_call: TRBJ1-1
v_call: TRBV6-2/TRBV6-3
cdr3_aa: CASSYRNTEAFF
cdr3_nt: TGTGCCAGCAGTTACAGGAACACTGAAGCTTTCTTT

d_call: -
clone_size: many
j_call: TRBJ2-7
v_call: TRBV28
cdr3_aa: CASSLVRAEQYF
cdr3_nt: TGTGCCAGCAGTTTAGTACGGGCCGAGCAGTACTTC

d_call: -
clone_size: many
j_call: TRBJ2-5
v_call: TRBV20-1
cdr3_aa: CSARPQGGGSETQYF
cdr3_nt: TGCAGTGCTAGACCGCAGGGAGGGGGGTCGGAGACCCAGTACTTC

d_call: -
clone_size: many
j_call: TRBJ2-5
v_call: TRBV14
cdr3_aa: CASSRLAETQYF
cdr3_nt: TGTGCCAGCAGCCGGCTAGCGGAGACCCAGTACTTC

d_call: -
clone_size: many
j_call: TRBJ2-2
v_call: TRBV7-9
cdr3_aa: CASSLAQPGELFF
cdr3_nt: TGTGCCAGCAGCTTAGCGCAGCCCGGGGAGCTGTTTTTT

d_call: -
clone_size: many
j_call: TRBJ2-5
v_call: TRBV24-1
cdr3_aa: CATSAQGQETQYF
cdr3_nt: TGTGCCACCAGTGCCCAAGGGCAAGAGACCCAGTACTTC

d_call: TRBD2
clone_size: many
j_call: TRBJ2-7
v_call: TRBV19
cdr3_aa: CASNIGASGMAYEQYF
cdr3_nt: TGTGCCAGTAACATAGGGGCTAGCGGGATGGCATACGAGCAGTACTTC

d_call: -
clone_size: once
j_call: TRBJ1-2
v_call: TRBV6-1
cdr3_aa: CASSTRRSFYGYTF
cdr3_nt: TGTGCCAGCAGTACCCGGCGCAGTTTCTATGGCTACACCTTC

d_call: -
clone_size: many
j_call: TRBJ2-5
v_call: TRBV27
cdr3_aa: CASSFNGRLETQYF
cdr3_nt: TGTGCCAGCAGTTTTAACGGGCGGTTAGAGACCCAGTACTTC

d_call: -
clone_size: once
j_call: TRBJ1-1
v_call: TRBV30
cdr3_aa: CAWSSAGDTEAFF
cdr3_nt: TGTGCCTGGAGTAGCGCTGGGGACACTGAAGCTTTCTTT

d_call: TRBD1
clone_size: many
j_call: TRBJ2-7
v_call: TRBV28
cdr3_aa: CASRLTGATYEQYF
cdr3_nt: TGTGCCAGCAGACTGACAGGGGCTACCTACGAGCAGTACTTC

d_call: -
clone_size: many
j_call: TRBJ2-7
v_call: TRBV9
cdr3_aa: CASSVQGNFYEQYF
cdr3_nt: TGTGCCAGCAGCGTACAGGGGAACTTCTACGAGCAGTACTTC

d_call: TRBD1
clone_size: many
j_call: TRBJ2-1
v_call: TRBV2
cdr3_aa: CASSEVSETGTEQFF
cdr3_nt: TGTGCCAGCAGTGAGGTTAGTGAGACAGGGACCGAGCAGTTCTTC

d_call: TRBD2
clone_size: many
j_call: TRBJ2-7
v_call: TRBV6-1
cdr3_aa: CASSDRLAGAYEQYF
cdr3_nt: TGTGCCAGCAGTGACAGGCTAGCGGGGGCCTACGAGCAGTACTTC

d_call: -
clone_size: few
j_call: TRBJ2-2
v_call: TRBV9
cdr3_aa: CASSVAPRGTGELFF
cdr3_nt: TGTGCCAGCAGCGTAGCCCCCCGGGGCACCGGGGAGCTGTTTTTT

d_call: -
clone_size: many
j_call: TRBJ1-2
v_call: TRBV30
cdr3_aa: CAWSRVSGYTF
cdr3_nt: TGTGCCTGGAGTCGGGTTAGTGGCTACACCTTC

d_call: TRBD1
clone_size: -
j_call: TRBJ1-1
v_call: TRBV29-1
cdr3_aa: CSADRVVTEAFF
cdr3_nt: TGCAGCGCTGACAGGGTTGTTACTGAAGCTTTCTTT

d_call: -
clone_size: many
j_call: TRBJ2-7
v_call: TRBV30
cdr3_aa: CAWSVTRQEQYF
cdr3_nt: TGTGCCTGGAGTGTAACCCGACAGGAGCAGTACTTC

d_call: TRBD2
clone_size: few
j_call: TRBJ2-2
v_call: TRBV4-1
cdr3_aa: CASRLAEVSPGGELFF
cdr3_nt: TGCGCCAGCCGGCTAGCGGAGGTATCCCCAGGCGGGGAGCTGTTTTTT

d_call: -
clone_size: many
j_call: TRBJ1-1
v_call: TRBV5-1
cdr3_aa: CASSLISADGTEAFF
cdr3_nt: TGCGCCAGCAGCTTGATTAGCGCAGACGGGACTGAAGCTTTCTTT

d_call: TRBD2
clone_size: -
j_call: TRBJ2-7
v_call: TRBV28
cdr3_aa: CASRPTRTSGYEQYF
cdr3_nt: TGTGCCAGCAGGCCGACCCGGACTAGCGGCTACGAGCAGTACTTC

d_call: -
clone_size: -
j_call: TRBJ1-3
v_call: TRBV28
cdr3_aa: CASSRPWGAGTIYF
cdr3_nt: TGTGCCAGCAGCCGTCCTTGGGGTGCGGGCACCATATATTTT

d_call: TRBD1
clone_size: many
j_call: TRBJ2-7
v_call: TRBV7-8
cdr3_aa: CASSLARDRDPYEQYF
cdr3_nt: TGTGCCAGCAGCTTAGCTAGGGACAGGGACCCCTACGAGCAGTACTTC

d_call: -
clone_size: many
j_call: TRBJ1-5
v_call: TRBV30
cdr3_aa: CAWSQGAANQPQHF
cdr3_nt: TGTGCCTGGAGCCAAGGGGCGGCTAATCAGCCCCAGCATTTT

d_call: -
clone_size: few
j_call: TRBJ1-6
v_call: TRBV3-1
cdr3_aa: CASSQGYTSHSPLHF
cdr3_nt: TGTGCCAGCAGCCAAGGGTACACGTCTCATTCACCCCTCCACTTT

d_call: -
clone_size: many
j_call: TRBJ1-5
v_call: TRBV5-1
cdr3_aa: CASSLEGGRGQPQHF
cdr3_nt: TGCGCCAGCAGCTTGGAAGGGGGTCGGGGTCAGCCCCAGCATTTT

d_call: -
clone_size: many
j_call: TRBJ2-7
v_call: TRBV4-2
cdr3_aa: CASSQFYSYEQYF
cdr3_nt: TGTGCCAGCAGCCAATTCTACTCCTACGAGCAGTACTTC

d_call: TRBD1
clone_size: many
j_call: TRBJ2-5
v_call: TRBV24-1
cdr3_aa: CATSDPGQGVVETQYF
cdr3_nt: TGTGCCACCAGTGATCCGGGACAGGGGGTGGTGGAGACCCAGTACTTC

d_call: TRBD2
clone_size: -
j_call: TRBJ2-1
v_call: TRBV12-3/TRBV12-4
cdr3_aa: CASSLLAGKKGNEQFF
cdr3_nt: TGTGCCAGCAGTTTGCTAGCGGGTAAAAAGGGCAATGAGCAGTTCTTC

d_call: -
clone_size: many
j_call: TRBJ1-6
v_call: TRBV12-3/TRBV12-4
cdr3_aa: CASSPRGSYNSPLHF
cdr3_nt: TGTGCCAGCAGTCCGAGGGGGTCCTATAATTCACCCCTCCACTTT

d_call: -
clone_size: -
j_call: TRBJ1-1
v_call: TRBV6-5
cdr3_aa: CASSSPGVRTEAFF
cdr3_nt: TGTGCCAGCAGTTCCCCGGGAGTCCGAACTGAAGCTTTCTTT

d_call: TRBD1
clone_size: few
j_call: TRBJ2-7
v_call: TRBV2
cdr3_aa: CASSESSTGAGPYEQYF
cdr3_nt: TGTGCCAGCAGTGAATCCTCGACAGGGGCCGGACCCTACGAGCAGTACTTC